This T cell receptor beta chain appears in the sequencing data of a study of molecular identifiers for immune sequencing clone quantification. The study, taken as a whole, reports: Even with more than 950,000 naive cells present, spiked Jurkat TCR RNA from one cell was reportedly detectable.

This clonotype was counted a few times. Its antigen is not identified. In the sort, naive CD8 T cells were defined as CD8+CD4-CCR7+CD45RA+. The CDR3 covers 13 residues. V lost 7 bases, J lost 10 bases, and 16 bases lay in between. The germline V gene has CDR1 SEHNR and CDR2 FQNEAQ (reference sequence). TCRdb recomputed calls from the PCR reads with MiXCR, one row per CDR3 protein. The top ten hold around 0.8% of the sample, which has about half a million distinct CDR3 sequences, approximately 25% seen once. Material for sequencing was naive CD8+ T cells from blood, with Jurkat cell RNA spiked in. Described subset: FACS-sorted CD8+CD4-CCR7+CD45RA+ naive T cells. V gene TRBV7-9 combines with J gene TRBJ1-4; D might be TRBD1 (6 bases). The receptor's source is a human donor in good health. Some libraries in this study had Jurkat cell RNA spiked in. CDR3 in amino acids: CASKEGGKRKLFF. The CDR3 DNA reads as TGTGCCAGCAAGGAGGGGGGAAAGAGAAAACTGTTTTTT.